Below, 23 T cell receptor beta chains from the same sample are listed, as sequenced in a study of neurological immune-mediated disorders. TCRdb called the 5' RACE reads again in MiXCR, with one record for every CDR3 protein. The table shows around 58,000 distinct CDR3 sequences, with about 3.4% occurring only once. Material: PBMCs. These TCRs come from a woman aged 55-70 years with multiple sclerosis.

This clonotype was counted many times. This chain links TRBV12-3 or TRBV12-4 with TRBJ2-1, with 8 bases identical to TRBD2. The ends lost 4 bases at V and 3 bases at J; junction bases unmatched: 8. The CDR3 is made up of 16 amino acids. The CDR3 sequence: CASSSLLAGNYNEQFF. The CDR3, as DNA: TGTGCCAGCAGTTCCCTTTTAGCGGGGAACTACAATGAGCAGTTCTTC.

This clonotype was picked up many times. This chain joins TRBV5-1 and TRBJ2-1, with D possibly called TRBD1 or TRBD2 (6 bases each). The CDR3 totals 15 residues. V lost 4 bases, J lost 0 bases, and 11 bases lay in between. Germline V CDR1 and CDR2: SGHRS, YFSETQ. CDR3 residues: CASSAPGASYNEQFF. As DNA, the CDR3 is TGCGCCAGCAGCGCCCCGGGGGCCTCCTACAATGAGCAGTTCTTC.

This clonotype was counted many times. The rearrangement joins TRBV6-5 to TRBJ1-1; no definite D call. This CDR3 comprises 13 residues. V shed 6 bases and J shed 1 base, with 9 bases lying between them. CDR1 and CDR2 from the germline V gene are MNHEY and SVGAGI. This chain's CDR3 is CASSLGQNTEAFF. CDR3 nucleotides: TGTGCCAGCAGCTTGGGCCAGAACACTGAAGCTTTCTTT.

Ten or more counts support this clonotype. This chain uses TRBV4-3 with TRBJ1-4; 7 bases line up with TRBD1. The V and J ends lost 1 base and 10 bases, in that order; junction bases with no gene match: 9. The CDR3 has 15 amino acids. Germline-derived CDR1 and CDR2 are LGHNA and YSLEER. The CDR3 bases are TGCGCCAGCAGCCAAGGAACAGGGGTACTGGGAAAACTGTTTTTT. Translation gives CASSQGTGVLGKLFF.

Ten or more counts support this clonotype. The gene calls are TRBV12-3 or TRBV12-4 and TRBJ1-6; D might be TRBD1 (6 bases). The length of the CDR3 is 14 residues. Trimming left V 6 bases short and J 5 bases short, with 11 bases between. The CDR3 nucleotides are TGTGCCAGCAGCCCAGGGGCGAATAATTCACCCCTCCACTTT. Translation gives CASSPGANNSPLHF.

Many counts were recorded for this clonotype. V gene TRBV7-8 combines with J gene TRBJ2-1; 10 nucleotides line up with TRBD2. CDR3 length: 14 amino acids. With V trimmed by 0 bases and J by 12 bases, 5 bases remained unmatched. The germline CDR1 and CDR2 sequences are SGHVS and FQNEAQ. CDR3 DNA: TGTGCCAGCAGCTTAGCAAGGCTAGCGGGAGCGCAGTTCTTC. Translation gives CASSLARLAGAQFF.

This clonotype was picked up many times. The chain employs TRBV5-1 and TRBJ2-3, with D possibly being TRBD1 (5 bases). V gave up 0 bases and J gave up 6 bases, with 14 bases separating them. CDR1 and CDR2 (germline): SGHRS, YFSETQ. The CDR3 extends over 15 amino acids. The chain's CDR3 is CASSLVGRSTDTQYF. The CDR3 coding sequence is TGCGCCAGCAGCTTGGTGGGGCGGTCGACGGATACGCAGTATTTT. Filled out from reference TRBV5-1 and TRBJ2-3, the complete variable domain reads KAGVTQTPRYLIKTRGQQVTLSCSPISGHRSVSWYQQTPGQGLQFLFEYFSETQRNKGNFPGRFSGRQFSNSRSEMNVSTLELGDSALYLCASSLVGRSTDTQYFGPGTRLTVL.

This clonotype was found many times. J is TRBJ2-7 and V is TRBV5-1; D not resolved. CDR3 length: 14 residues. CDR1 SGHRS and CDR2 YFSETQ come from the germline V gene. Trimming stripped 2 bases from V and 0 bases from J, with 9 bases between. CDR3 coding DNA: TGCGCCAGCAGCTTACCAGGAAGCTCCTACGAGCAGTACTTC. Translating it yields CASSLPGSSYEQYF. The full variable domain, rest sourced from reference TRBV5-1 and TRBJ2-7, is KAGVTQTPRYLIKTRGQQVTLSCSPISGHRSVSWYQQTPGQGLQFLFEYFSETQRNKGNFPGRFSGRQFSNSRSEMNVSTLELGDSALYLCASSLPGSSYEQYFGPGTRLTVT.

This clonotype was seen ten or more times. The genes are TRBV9 and TRBJ2-7; no clear D gene. In germline, CDR1 is SGDLS, CDR2 YYNGEE. The CDR3 extends over 17 amino acids. The V end was cut by 0 bases, the J end by 2 bases, with 18 bases between. This chain's CDR3 is CASSVGWSGSVTYEQYF. CDR3 DNA sequence: TGTGCCAGCAGCGTAGGCTGGTCTGGCTCGGTGACCTACGAGCAGTACTTC.

Many counts were recorded for this clonotype. The gene calls are TRBV12-3 or TRBV12-4 and TRBJ2-7; D gene ambiguous. V lost 4 bases and J lost 2, with 6 bases in between. The CDR3 loop spans 12 amino acids. The CDR3 bases are TGTGCCAGCAGTTCACGGACCTACGAGCAGTACTTC. Protein sequence: CASSSRTYEQYF.

This clonotype was observed at least ten times. The chain links TRBV5-1 to TRBJ2-5; D is ambiguous. Deletions cut 5 bases from V and 5 bases from J, with 19 bases between. In germline, CDR1 is SGHRS, CDR2 YFSETQ. CDR3 length equals 15 residues. Here the CDR3 reads CASSPGLQIVETQYF. CDR3 sequence (DNA): TGCGCCAGCAGTCCGGGCCTCCAGATCGTCGAGACCCAGTACTTC.

This clonotype was seen repeatedly, ten times or more. This chain joins TRBV4-1 and TRBJ1-2, with D maybe TRBD1 (6 bases). Deletions cut 2 bases from V and 4 bases from J, with 17 bases between. The germline CDR1 and CDR2 sequences are MGHRA and YSYEKL. There are 16 residues in the CDR3. The CDR3 sequence is CASSQRTVPDSYGYTF. The CDR3, as DNA: TGCGCCAGCAGCCAAAGGACAGTACCGGACAGCTATGGCTACACCTTC.

This clonotype was recorded many times. The rearrangement joins TRBV27 to TRBJ2-7, with 9 bases aligning to TRBD2. The CDR3 is made up of 16 amino acids. From germline, CDR1 is MNHEY and CDR2 SMNVEV (reference sequence). After removal of 0 bases from V and 4 bases from J, the junction contained 7 bases not matched to a gene. The CDR3, as DNA: TGTGCCAGCAGTTTATCGGCTAGCGGGATAGAATACGAGCAGTACTTC. Its protein is CASSLSASGIEYEQYF.

This clonotype has a count of ten or more. The chain carries TRBV12-3 or TRBV12-4 and TRBJ2-6; 7 positions agree with TRBD1. The CDR3 loop spans 15 amino acids. V was clipped by 5 bases and J by 4 bases; unmatched bases: 5. CDR3 loop: CASSPTGAGANVLTF. DNA of the CDR3: TGTGCCAGCAGTCCAACAGGGGCCGGGGCCAACGTCCTGACTTTC.

V is TRBV11-2 and J is TRBJ2-3, with D unresolved. The germline CDR1 and CDR2 sequences are SGHAT and FQNNGV. Trimming stripped 0 bases from V and 0 bases from J, with 16 bases between. CDR3 length: 18 residues. CDR3 protein: CASSLERTLGSSTDTQYF. In nucleotides, the CDR3 is TGTGCCAGCAGCTTAGAGCGGACGTTGGGGTCTAGCACAGATACGCAGTATTTT.

This clonotype was seen repeatedly, ten times or more. The genes are TRBV5-5 and TRBJ2-1, with D perhaps TRBD2 (6 bases). CDR1 and CDR2 (germline): SGHKS, YYEKEE (reference sequence). V dropped 2 bases and J dropped 3 bases, with 9 bases sitting between them. The CDR3 spans 14 residues. The CDR3 nucleotides are TGTGCCAGCAGCTTTTCGGGGGACTACAATGAGCAGTTCTTC. Protein sequence: CASSFSGDYNEQFF.

This clonotype appeared many times. The chain is built from TRBV12-3 or TRBV12-4 and TRBJ2-7; D tentatively fits TRBD1 or TRBD2 (5 bases each). V shed 7 bases and J shed 0 bases, with 13 bases lying between them. The CDR3 length is 14 residues. The CDR3 sequence is CASKSGRRSYEQYF. CDR3 sequence (DNA): TGTGCCAGCAAATCGGGACGGCGCTCCTACGAGCAGTACTTC.

This clonotype was picked up many times. The V gene is TRBV28, the J gene TRBJ1-2, with a weak D call TRBD1 (6 bases). The CDR3 covers 14 residues. Looked up from germline, CDR1 is MDHEN and CDR2 is SYDVKM. Between the trimmed V and J ends, which lost 7 bases and 2 bases, there was a span of 14 bases. The CDR3 nucleotides read TGTGCCAGCACCACGGGGGGGCGAAACTATGGCTACACCTTC. Translating gives CASTTGGRNYGYTF.

This clonotype showed up many times. The genes are TRBV20-1 and TRBJ2-1, with 8 nucleotides matching TRBD2. The CDR3 runs to 12 residues. Trimming took 7 bases from V and 3 from J; bases not matched to a gene: 2. Germline V gene data show CDR1 as DFQATT and CDR2 as SNEGSKA (reference sequence). CDR3 sequence: CSVRGGYNEQFF. The CDR3 DNA reads as TGCAGTGTCCGGGGGGGCTACAATGAGCAGTTCTTC.

This clonotype came up many times. The gene calls are TRBV29-1 and TRBJ1-2, with 7 bases lining up with TRBD1. This CDR3 is 13 amino acids long. Germline loops: CDR1 SQVTM, CDR2 ANQGSEA. The V gene end was trimmed by 6 bases and the J gene end by 2 bases; junction bases not matched to a gene: 6. The CDR3 loop is CSVRDRENYGYTF. DNA for the CDR3: TGCAGCGTCCGAGACAGGGAAAACTATGGCTACACCTTC.

Many counts were recorded for this clonotype. The chain joins TRBV28 to TRBJ1-5; possibly TRBD1 for D (6 bases). Trimming stripped 2 bases from V and 4 bases from J, with 6 bases between. The CDR3 spans 13 residues. Germline V gives CDR1 MDHEN, CDR2 SYDVKM. The CDR3 sequence: CASSLTGNQPQHF. The CDR3 region has the DNA TGTGCCAGCAGTTTAACAGGGAATCAGCCCCAGCATTTT.

There are many counts of this clonotype. The gene calls are TRBV29-1 and TRBJ1-4; TRBD1 is a possible D gene (5 bases). Germline CDR1 is SQVTM and CDR2 is ANQGSEA. Trimming took off 8 bases at V and 0 bases at J, with 22 bases between the two ends. The CDR3 has 17 amino acids. Here the CDR3 DNA reads TGCAGCCGTCTCAGGGTTTTATCTTGGGCAACTAATGAAAAACTGTTTTTT. It yields the protein CSRLRVLSWATNEKLFF. Variable domain in full (rest from reference TRBV29-1 and TRBJ1-4): SAVISQKPSRDICQRGTSLTIQCQVDSQVTMMFWYRQQPGQSLTLIATANQGSEATYESGFVIDKFPISRPNLTFSTLTVSNMSPEDSSIYLCSRLRVLSWATNEKLFFGSGTQLSVL.

V gene TRBV6-2 or TRBV6-3 combines with J gene TRBJ1-1, with 7 bases that match TRBD1. The CDR3 covers 13 residues. Germline loops: CDR1 MNHEY, CDR2 SVGEGT. The V and J ends lost 5 bases and 6 bases, in that order; junction bases with no gene match: 6. The CDR3: CASSLGQRAEAFF. CDR3 coding DNA: TGTGCCAGCAGTCTGGGACAGAGGGCTGAAGCTTTCTTT.